The subject of this entry is one T cell receptor (beta chain). The antigen remains unidentified. The treatment here: oral pan-JAK inhibitor, 5-10 mg twice daily. The CDR3 runs 20 residues. Germline CDR1 LGHNA, CDR2 YSLEER. V dropped 0 bases and J dropped 0; count of bases not matched to a gene: 13. The data stem from a study of CD8+ T cells in alopecia areata. Study in general: It was oral tofacitinib, at 5 to 10 mg twice daily, that treated patients received. Study-wide results and caveats: Many of the expanded lesional clones endured in scalp and blood while on tofacitinib. Tofacitinib significantly reduced both scalp clonality and expanded CD8+ clones among the top 100.

Extracted RNA was reverse transcribed into cDNA, the sequencing template. Measured with immunoSEQ multiplex PCR; TCRdb has only the in-frame clones, and not every one. The sample records fewer than 110,000 clones, roughly 84% being singletons. The rearrangement joins TRBV4-3 to TRBJ2-3, with 9 bases lining up with TRBD2. The sequencing here drew on CD8+ T cells sorted from blood, taken at week 24, from a patient treated with tofacitinib. The receptor comes from a human donor with alopecia areata. In nucleotides, the CDR3 is TGCGCCAGCAGCCAAGAGCTCAGTATAGCGGGGGCGTTTAGCACAGATACGCAGTATTTT. Protein: CASSQELSIAGAFSTDTQYF.